The rows below give T cell receptor beta chains drawn from one sample of a study of spatial heterogeneity in lung cancer. From the 5' RACE reads, TCRdb called clonotypes with MiXCR, one entry per CDR3 protein. Among about 7,900 distinct CDR3 sequences listed, over 6.5% were seen once. The sample consisted of lung tumor tissue, taken at surgery. Source of these receptors: a female donor with early-stage non-small cell lung cancer. Each CDR3 is given with its conserved first and last residue. The D gene is left open where the match is weak. The listing skips clone size in some rows; elsewhere it reads once, few, many or a size class.

>many|TRBV4-1|16|TRBD2|TRBJ2-7
TGCGCCAGCAGCCAGGCTTCTAGCGGCGGGACCTACGAGCAGTACTTC
CASSQASSGGTYEQYF
>many|TRBV5-1|14|NA|TRBJ2-2
TGCGCCAGCAGCGCCAGCCCGGGCACCGGGGAGCTGTTTTTT
CASSASPGTGELFF
>medium-sized|TRBV9|14|NA|TRBJ2-5
TGTGCCAGCAGCAACACAGGGTACCAAGAGACCCAGTACTTC
CASSNTGYQETQYF
>many|TRBV11-2|14|TRBD2|TRBJ2-5
TGTGCCAGCAGGAGACTCGGGACTAGAGAGACCCAGTACTTC
CASRRLGTRETQYF
>many|TRBV20-1|13|NA|TRBJ2-7
TGCAGTGCTAGACTAGGGAGCAGCTACGAGCAGTACTTC
CSARLGSSYEQYF
>medium-sized|TRBV5-6|13|NA|TRBJ2-1
TGTGCCAGCAGCTTGTGGGGGATCCATGAGCAGTTCTTC
CASSLWGIHEQFF
>NA|TRBV2|17|TRBD1|TRBJ2-6
TGTGCCAGCAGCGGGACAGGGGGATACTCTGGGGCCAACGTCCTGACTTTC
CASSGTGGYSGANVLTF
>medium-sized|TRBV6-6|11|TRBD2|TRBJ2-7
TGTGCCAGCAGCGCCGGGACTAAGCAGTACTTC
CASSAGTKQYF
>many|TRBV28|12|NA|TRBJ2-5
TGTGCCACCCTTCCTACAGGTGGGACCCAGTACTTC
CATLPTGGTQYF
>many|TRBV7-8|13|TRBD2|TRBJ2-7
TGTGCCAGCAGCTTACCGGGGGGCTACGAGCAGTACTTC
CASSLPGGYEQYF
>medium-sized|TRBV4-1|17|NA|TRBJ2-3
TGCGCCAGCAGCCAAGAAGGGGCCGGGAAGGTCTCAGATACGCAGTATTTT
CASSQEGAGKVSDTQYF
>many|TRBV6-2/TRBV6-3|16|NA|TRBJ1-5
TGTGCCAGCAGCCTCTCGACAGCCCGGGGAAATCAGCCCCAGCATTTT
CASSLSTARGNQPQHF
>many|TRBV20-1|13|TRBD2|TRBJ2-7
TGCAGTGCCCGGGGACTAGCGGATTACGAGCAGTACTTC
CSARGLADYEQYF
>NA|TRBV20-1|15|TRBD2|TRBJ2-1
TGCAGTGCTAGTCCTCCTAGCGGGGTTTACAATGAGCAGTTCTTC
CSASPPSGVYNEQFF
>medium-sized|TRBV6-5|13|NA|TRBJ1-2
TGTGCCAGCAGGCCCACGTACTCGGGAGGCTACACCTTC
CASRPTYSGGYTF
>many|TRBV19|15|TRBD2|TRBJ2-3
TGTGCCAGTAGTATTCTTAGCGGGAGTGGGGTTACGCAGTATTTT
CASSILSGSGVTQYF
>medium-sized|TRBV4-2|18|TRBD2|TRBJ2-5
TGTGCCAGCAGCCAGGAACTAGCGGGAGGTATCCGGGGGGAGACCCAGTACTTC
CASSQELAGGIRGETQYF
>NA|TRBV19|15|NA|TRBJ1-1
TGTGCCAGTACCCTCCTTACTGTGGGGTACACTGAAGCTTTCTTT
CASTLLTVGYTEAFF
>many|TRBV11-2|13|NA|TRBJ1-5
TGTGCCAGCAGCTCCAGTGGGGGGGCGCCCCAGCATTTT
CASSSSGGAPQHF
>many|TRBV12-5|15|NA|TRBJ2-4
TGTGCTAGTGGACGAGGACACCTAGCCAAAAACATTCAGTACTTC
CASGRGHLAKNIQYF
>medium-sized|TRBV7-3|14|NA|TRBJ2-1
TGTGCCAGCAGCTTGGACAGCTCCTACAATGAGCAGTTCTTC
CASSLDSSYNEQFF
>many|TRBV11-1|14|NA|TRBJ1-4
TGTGCCAGCAGCTTCAGCACAACTAATGAAAAACTGTTTTTT
CASSFSTTNEKLFF
>many|TRBV5-1|12|TRBD1|TRBJ1-1
TGCGCCAGCAGCGGGGGACAGAATGAAGCTTTCTTT
CASSGGQNEAFF
>many|TRBV14|16|TRBD1|TRBJ2-6
TGTGCCAGCAGCCGAGACAGGGACTCTGGGGCCAACGTCCTGACTTTC
CASSRDRDSGANVLTF
>many|TRBV28|14|NA|TRBJ1-4
TGTGCCAGCAGTGGGGAGTTAGTTGGTGAAAAACTGTTTTTT
CASSGELVGEKLFF
>many|TRBV12-5|15|NA|TRBJ1-1
TGTGCTAGTGGTTTGGTAGGGGCCCTTAACACTGAAGCTTTCTTT
CASGLVGALNTEAFF
>many|TRBV2|13|NA|TRBJ2-5
TGTGCCAGCAGTTTGGGGTACCAAGAGACCCAGTACTTC
CASSLGYQETQYF
>many|TRBV20-1|15|NA|TRBJ2-3
TGCAGTGCAACCGCCGAGGGATGGAACACAGATACGCAGTATTTT
CSATAEGWNTDTQYF
>medium-sized|TRBV29-1|15|NA|TRBJ2-1
TGCAGCGTGCAAATCCGAGGCGGGCGTAACAATGAGCAGTTCTTC
CSVQIRGGRNNEQFF
>many|TRBV20-1|13|TRBD2|TRBJ2-1
TGCAGTGCTCTAGCGGGACTAGAGAATGAGCAGTTCTTC
CSALAGLENEQFF
>many|TRBV28|13|TRBD2|TRBJ2-3
TGTGCCCTAAGGGCGGGAGGAACAGATACGCAGTATTTT
CALRAGGTDTQYF
>many|TRBV27|14|TRBD1|TRBJ1-4
TGTGCCAGCAGAGACCAGGGGGCAGGTGGAAAACTGTTTTTT
CASRDQGAGGKLFF
>many|TRBV29-1|15|NA|TRBJ2-5
TGCAGCGTTGAAGATCAGGGCGGCCCGGCGAGGACCCAGTACTTC
CSVEDQGGPARTQYF
>many|TRBV7-8|13|NA|TRBJ1-6
TGTGCCAGCAGCTCGGGTCGTATTTCACCCCTCCACTTT
CASSSGRISPLHF
>many|TRBV11-2|18|TRBD2|TRBJ2-5
TGTGCCAGCAGATACAGAGAAGCGGGAGGGCCGGGTAAAGAGACCCAGTACTTC
CASRYREAGGPGKETQYF
>medium-sized|TRBV29-1|14|NA|TRBJ2-3
TGCAGCTCTACCAAGGCACAGTACACAGATACGCAGTATTTT
CSSTKAQYTDTQYF
>medium-sized|TRBV28|13|TRBD2|TRBJ2-1
TGTGCCAGCAGTCCTCGGGGGGACCTACAAAAGTTCTTC
CASSPRGDLQKFF
>many|TRBV7-9|14|TRBD1|TRBJ1-2
TGTGCCAGCAGCAGGGGACAGGTGGGAGTTGGCTACACCTTC
CASSRGQVGVGYTF
>many|TRBV20-1|15|NA|TRBJ2-3
TGCAGTGCGAAACTTAGGGAAACTAGCACAGATACGCAGTATTTT
CSAKLRETSTDTQYF
>NA|TRBV29-1|13|NA|TRBJ2-1
TGCAGCGTTTCCTGGACCCCATACAATGAGCAGTTCTTC
CSVSWTPYNEQFF
>medium-sized|TRBV2|13|NA|TRBJ1-1
TGTGCCAGCAGTGACAGGGTGCGGACTGAAGCTTTCTTT
CASSDRVRTEAFF
>medium-sized|TRBV19|16|TRBD1|TRBJ2-5
TGTGCCAGTAGTACCCCCCGGACAGGGCGACAAGAGACCCAGTACTTC
CASSTPRTGRQETQYF
>medium-sized|TRBV18|16|TRBD1|TRBJ2-1
TGTGCCAGCTCACCGCCCGGACAGGGTGTCCGCAATGAGCAGTTCTTC
CASSPPGQGVRNEQFF
>medium-sized|TRBV9|16|TRBD2|TRBJ2-3
TGTGCCAGCAGCGTAGTATCCGGGGAGGGGCCTTATACGCAGTATTTT
CASSVVSGEGPYTQYF
>medium-sized|TRBV27|20|TRBD2|TRBJ2-6
TGTGCCAGCAGTTATGCGGGACTAGCGGGAGGCGGCTCTGGGGCCAACGTCCTGACTTTC
CASSYAGLAGGGSGANVLTF
>many|TRBV9|14|NA|TRBJ2-7
TGTGCCAGCAGCGTAGACCAGGGACACTACGAGCAGTACTTC
CASSVDQGHYEQYF
>many|TRBV11-2|15|TRBD2|TRBJ2-1
TGTGCCAGCAGCACAATGAAGGGACTAGCGATGGAGCAGTTCTTC
CASSTMKGLAMEQFF
>few|TRBV20-1|14|TRBD1|TRBJ2-5
TGCAGTGCAAGAGATAGGACAGGGGGTCAGACCCAGTACTTC
CSARDRTGGQTQYF
>NA|TRBV29-1|12|NA|TRBJ1-1
TGCAGCGGATCCCAGGGGACCACTGAAGCTTTCTTT
CSGSQGTTEAFF
>medium-sized|TRBV5-1|18|NA|TRBJ2-1
TGCGCCAGCAGCTTGGCCCCACAGGGAATTAGCTCCTACAATGAGCAGTTCTTC
CASSLAPQGISSYNEQFF
>medium-sized|TRBV5-1|14|NA|TRBJ1-1
TGCGCCAGCAGCTGGTCGGACATTAACACTGAAGCTTTCTTT
CASSWSDINTEAFF